The rows below give T cell receptor beta chains drawn from one sample of a study of blood T cell repertoires in COVID-19. The method was immunoSEQ multiplex PCR; TCRdb's version includes in-frame clones alone and lacks a portion of them. The sample lists roughly 200,000 clones, roughly four fifths occurring once. Input material: PBMCs or T cells enriched from blood (not recorded which). The receptor source for this set is a woman in her 50s who had been exposed to COVID-19. Each CDR3 is given with its conserved first and last residue. D genes are given only for firm matches. Rows give clone size only sometimes, using once, few, many, or a class for an expanded clone.

J | D | size | V | CDR3 | DNA
TRBJ1-2 | TRBD1 | - | TRBV7-8 | CASSSGQGTNGYTF | TGTGCCAGCAGCTCGGGACAGGGAACCAATGGCTACACCTTC
TRBJ2-7 | - | - | TRBV27 | CASSLYRQLSYEQYF | TGTGCCAGCAGTTTATATAGACAGTTGTCCTACGAGCAGTACTTC
TRBJ1-5 | TRBD1 | - | TRBV18 | CASSPSGQVNSNQPQHF | TGTGCCAGCTCACCATCCGGACAGGTCAATAGCAATCAGCCCCAGCATTTT
TRBJ2-5 | - | - | TRBV29-1 | CSVGNFGETQYF | TGCAGCGTTGGTAACTTCGGAGAGACCCAGTACTTC
TRBJ1-1 | TRBD1 | - | TRBV4-2 | CASSLDRGTEAFF | TGTGCCAGCAGCCTGGACAGGGGGACTGAAGCTTTCTTT
TRBJ1-2 | TRBD1 | once | TRBV29-1 | CSGQGADGYTF | TGCAGCGGACAGGGGGCCGATGGCTACACCTTC
TRBJ1-4 | - | - | TRBV7-9 | CASSPPGATNEKLFF | TGTGCCAGCAGCCCGCCCGGTGCAACTAATGAAAAACTGTTTTTT
TRBJ1-1 | - | - | TRBV6-5 | CASASSTENTEAFF | TGTGCCAGCGCATCCTCGACTGAGAACACTGAAGCTTTCTTT
TRBJ1-2 | - | - | TRBV7-9 | CASSLAANYGYTF | TGTGCCAGCAGCTTAGCGGCAAACTATGGCTACACCTTC
TRBJ2-7 | TRBD1 | - | TRBV10-3 | CAISESQSGTGGDEQYF | TGTGCCATCAGTGAGTCCCAATCCGGGACAGGGGGCGACGAGCAGTACTTC
TRBJ2-6 | TRBD1 | - | TRBV18 | CASSPPGQGASGANVLTF | TGTGCCAGCTCACCTCCCGGACAGGGGGCGTCTGGGGCCAACGTCCTGACTTTC